Sequencing of this T cell receptor (beta chain) was carried out in a study of blood T cells in healthy people across ages. Study conclusions and caveats: Roughly linearly, TCR beta diversity per million T cells fell as age increased. It was not known whether donors were CMV positive (a possible confounder of expanded clonotype changes). PBMCs were not sorted, which prevented a conclusive comparison of naive versus antigen-experienced cells.

Turning to this clonotype: Its antigen is as yet unknown. One end of the junction does not line up with germline, which may come from a read error.

Primers used in a second PCR of roughly 6 to 12 cycles were a sample-barcoded 5' primer and a J-beta primer mix. Tags on each cDNA molecule came from a template-switch adaptor with 12 random nucleotides. TCRdb redid the calling of the 5' RACE reads with MiXCR, one entry per CDR3 protein. The data hold fewer than 800,000 distinct CDR3 sequences, with under 25% observed a single time. The sample was blood. This receptor was taken from a man aged 65 to 85 in good health.

This CDR3 is CASSQLPNNEQSF. CDR3 sequence (DNA): TGTGCCAGCAGCCAACTACCCAACAATGAGCAGTCCTTC. This chain joins TRBV3-1 and TRBJ2-1; D is uncertain. CDR1 and CDR2 from the germline V gene are LGHDT and YNNKEL (reference sequence). CDR3 length: 13 amino acids.